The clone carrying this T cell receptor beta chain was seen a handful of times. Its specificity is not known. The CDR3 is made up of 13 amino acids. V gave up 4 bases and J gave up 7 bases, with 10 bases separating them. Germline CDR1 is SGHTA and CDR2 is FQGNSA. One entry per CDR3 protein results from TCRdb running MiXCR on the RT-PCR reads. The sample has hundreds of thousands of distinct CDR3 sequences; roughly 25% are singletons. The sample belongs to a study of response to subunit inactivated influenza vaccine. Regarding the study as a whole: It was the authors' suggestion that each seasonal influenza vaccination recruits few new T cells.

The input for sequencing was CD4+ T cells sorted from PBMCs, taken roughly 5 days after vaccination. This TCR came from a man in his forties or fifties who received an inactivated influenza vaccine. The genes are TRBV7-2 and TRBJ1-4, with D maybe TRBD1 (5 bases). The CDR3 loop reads CASSSGWGEKLFF. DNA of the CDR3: TGTGCCAGCAGCTCAGGGTGGGGTGAAAAACTGTTTTTT.